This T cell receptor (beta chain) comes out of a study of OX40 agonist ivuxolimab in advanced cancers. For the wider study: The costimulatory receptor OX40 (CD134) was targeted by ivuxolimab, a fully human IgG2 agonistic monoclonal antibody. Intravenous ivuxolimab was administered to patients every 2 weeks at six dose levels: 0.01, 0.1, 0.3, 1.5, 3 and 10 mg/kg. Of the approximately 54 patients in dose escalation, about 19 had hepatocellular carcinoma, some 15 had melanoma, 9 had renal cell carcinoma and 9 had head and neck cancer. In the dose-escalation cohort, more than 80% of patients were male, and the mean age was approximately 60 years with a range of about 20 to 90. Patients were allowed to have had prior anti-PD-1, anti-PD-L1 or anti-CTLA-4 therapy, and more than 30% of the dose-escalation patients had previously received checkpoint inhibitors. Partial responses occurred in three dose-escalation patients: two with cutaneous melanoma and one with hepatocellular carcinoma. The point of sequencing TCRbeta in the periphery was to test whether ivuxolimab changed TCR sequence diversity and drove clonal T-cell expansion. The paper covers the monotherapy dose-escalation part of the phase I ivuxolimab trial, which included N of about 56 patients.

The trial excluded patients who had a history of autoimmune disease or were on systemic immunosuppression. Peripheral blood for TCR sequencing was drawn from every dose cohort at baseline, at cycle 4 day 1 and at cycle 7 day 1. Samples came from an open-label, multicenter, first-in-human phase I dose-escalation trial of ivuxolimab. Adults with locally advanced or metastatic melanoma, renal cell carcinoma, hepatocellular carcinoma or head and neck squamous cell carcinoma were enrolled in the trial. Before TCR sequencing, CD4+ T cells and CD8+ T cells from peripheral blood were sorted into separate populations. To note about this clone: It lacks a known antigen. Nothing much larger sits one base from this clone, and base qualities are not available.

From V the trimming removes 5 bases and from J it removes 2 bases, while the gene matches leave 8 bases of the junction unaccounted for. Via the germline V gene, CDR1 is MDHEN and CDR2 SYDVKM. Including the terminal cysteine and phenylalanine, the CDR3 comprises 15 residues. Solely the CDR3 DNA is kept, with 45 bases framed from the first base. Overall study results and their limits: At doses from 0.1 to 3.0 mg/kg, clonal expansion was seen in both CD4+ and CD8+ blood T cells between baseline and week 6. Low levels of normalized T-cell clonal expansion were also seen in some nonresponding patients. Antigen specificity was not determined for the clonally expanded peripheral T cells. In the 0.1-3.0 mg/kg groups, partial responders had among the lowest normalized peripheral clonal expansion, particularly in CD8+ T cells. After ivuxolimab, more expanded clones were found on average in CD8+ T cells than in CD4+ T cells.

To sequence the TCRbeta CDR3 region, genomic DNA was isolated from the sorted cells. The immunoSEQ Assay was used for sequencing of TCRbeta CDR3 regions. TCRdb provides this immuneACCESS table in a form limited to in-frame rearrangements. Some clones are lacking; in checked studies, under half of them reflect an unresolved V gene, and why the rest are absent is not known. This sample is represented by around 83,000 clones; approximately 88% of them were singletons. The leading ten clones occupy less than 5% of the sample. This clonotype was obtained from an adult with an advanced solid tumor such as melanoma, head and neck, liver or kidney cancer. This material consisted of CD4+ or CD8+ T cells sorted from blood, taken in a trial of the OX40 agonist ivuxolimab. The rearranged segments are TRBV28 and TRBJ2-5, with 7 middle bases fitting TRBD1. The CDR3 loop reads CASSRPGQLQETQYF. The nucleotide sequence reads TGTGCCAGCAGTCGACCGGGACAGCTTCAAGAGACCCAGTACTTC.